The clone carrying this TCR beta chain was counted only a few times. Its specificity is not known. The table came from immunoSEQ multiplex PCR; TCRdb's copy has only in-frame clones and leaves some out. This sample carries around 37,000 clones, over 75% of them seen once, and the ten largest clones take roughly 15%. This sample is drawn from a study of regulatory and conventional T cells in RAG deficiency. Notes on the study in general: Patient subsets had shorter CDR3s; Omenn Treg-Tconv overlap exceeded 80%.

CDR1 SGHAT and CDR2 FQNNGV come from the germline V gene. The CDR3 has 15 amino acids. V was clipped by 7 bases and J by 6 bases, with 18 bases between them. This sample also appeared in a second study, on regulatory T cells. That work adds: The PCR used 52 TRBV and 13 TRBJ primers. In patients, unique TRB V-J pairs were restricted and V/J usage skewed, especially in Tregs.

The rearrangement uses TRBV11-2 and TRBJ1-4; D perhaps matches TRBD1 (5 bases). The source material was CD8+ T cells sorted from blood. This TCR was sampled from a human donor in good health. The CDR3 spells CASTPGEGRDEKLFF. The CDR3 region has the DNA TGTGCCAGCACCCCGGGGGAGGGTAGGGATGAAAAACTGTTTTTT.